The rows below give T cell receptor beta chains drawn from one sample of a study of identical twins. From the 5' RACE reads, TCRdb called clonotypes with MiXCR, one entry per CDR3 protein. Counted here are roughly 1.6 million distinct CDR3 sequences, more than 30% occurring once; the ten biggest clones make up around 0.3%. The sequenced sample was cord blood. These receptors were obtained from a newborn girl in good health. Both conserved end residues are part of each CDR3. Fields, in order: J gene, D gene, V gene, clone size, CDR3 DNA, CDR3 protein. D genes are given only for firm matches. The listing skips clone size in some rows; elsewhere it reads once, few, many or a size class.

j_gene: TRBJ2-7
d_gene: TRBD2
v_gene: TRBV20-1
abundance: many
CDR3nt: TGCAGTGCTAGGCCGGGACTAGCGGGAGTAAACGAGCAGTACTTC
CDR3aa: CSARPGLAGVNEQYF

j_gene: TRBJ2-7
d_gene: -
v_gene: TRBV7-9
abundance: -
CDR3nt: TGTGCCAGCAGCCGGTCTAGCCTACCGAACAATGAGCAGTACTTC
CDR3aa: CASSRSSLPNNEQYF

j_gene: TRBJ2-1
d_gene: TRBD2
v_gene: TRBV5-1
abundance: -
CDR3nt: TGCGCCAGCAGCTCCGGGACTACCTCCTACAATGAGCAGTTCTTC
CDR3aa: CASSSGTTSYNEQFF

j_gene: TRBJ2-1
d_gene: -
v_gene: TRBV20-1
abundance: few
CDR3nt: TGCAGTGCTAGGCAGGGTCGGGACAATGAGCAGTTCTTC
CDR3aa: CSARQGRDNEQFF

j_gene: TRBJ1-2
d_gene: -
v_gene: TRBV5-1
abundance: few
CDR3nt: TGCGCCAGCCGACCGTCTGACCAAGGTGGCTACACCTTC
CDR3aa: CASRPSDQGGYTF

j_gene: TRBJ2-7
d_gene: TRBD2
v_gene: TRBV28
abundance: -
CDR3nt: TGTGCCAGCAGTTCCCGTAGCGGGAAGCATACCTACGAGCAGTACTTC
CDR3aa: CASSSRSGKHTYEQYF

j_gene: TRBJ2-2
d_gene: TRBD2
v_gene: TRBV3-1
abundance: few
CDR3nt: TGTGCCAGCAGCCGGCTCGCGGGGGGAAACACCGGGGAGCTGTTTTTT
CDR3aa: CASSRLAGGNTGELFF

j_gene: TRBJ1-5
d_gene: -
v_gene: TRBV28
abundance: many
CDR3nt: TGTGCCAGCAGTCCCCTTCGTCAGCCCCAGCATTTT
CDR3aa: CASSPLRQPQHF

j_gene: TRBJ2-7
d_gene: TRBD2
v_gene: TRBV20-1
abundance: -
CDR3nt: TGCAGTGCTAGACAGCTAGCGGGCTCCTACAATGAGCAGTACTTC
CDR3aa: CSARQLAGSYNEQYF

j_gene: TRBJ1-3
d_gene: -
v_gene: TRBV2
abundance: -
CDR3nt: TGTGCCAGCAGTGCCCTTCAGGGAACCTCTGGAAACACCATATATTTT
CDR3aa: CASSALQGTSGNTIYF

j_gene: TRBJ2-2
d_gene: -
v_gene: TRBV7-2
abundance: few
CDR3nt: TGTGCCAGCAGCTTAAGGCGACCGAACACCGGGGAGCTGTTTTTT
CDR3aa: CASSLRRPNTGELFF

j_gene: TRBJ1-5
d_gene: -
v_gene: TRBV25-1
abundance: -
CDR3nt: TGTGCCAGCAGTTCGTCCGTCTACAGGGGCAATCAGCCCCAGCATTTT
CDR3aa: CASSSSVYRGNQPQHF

j_gene: TRBJ2-1
d_gene: -
v_gene: TRBV27
abundance: -
CDR3nt: TGTGCCAGCAGTTCCCCGCCTCCACAGAGCTCCTACAATGAGCAGTTCTTC
CDR3aa: CASSSPPPQSSYNEQFF

j_gene: TRBJ1-4
d_gene: TRBD1
v_gene: TRBV18
abundance: -
CDR3nt: TGTGCCAGCTCACCCGACAGGGTCCAGCCTGAAAAACTGTTTTTT
CDR3aa: CASSPDRVQPEKLFF

j_gene: TRBJ1-2
d_gene: TRBD1
v_gene: TRBV4-2
abundance: -
CDR3nt: TGTGCCAGCAGCCAAGAGGACAGGGGTGGCTACACCTTC
CDR3aa: CASSQEDRGGYTF

j_gene: TRBJ2-3
d_gene: -
v_gene: TRBV4-2
abundance: many
CDR3nt: TGTGCCAGCAGCCCAAGCGGAAGTAGCACAGATACGCAGTATTTT
CDR3aa: CASSPSGSSTDTQYF

j_gene: TRBJ2-7
d_gene: -
v_gene: TRBV12-3/TRBV12-4
abundance: few
CDR3nt: TGTGCCAGCAGTCCCCAGGGGACGGTTTCCTACGAGCAGTACTTC
CDR3aa: CASSPQGTVSYEQYF

j_gene: TRBJ1-1
d_gene: -
v_gene: TRBV20-1
abundance: -
CDR3nt: TGCAGTGCTAGGTGGCTAGGGGAAGCTTTCTTT
CDR3aa: CSARWLGEAFF

j_gene: TRBJ2-1
d_gene: TRBD2
v_gene: TRBV28
abundance: -
CDR3nt: TGTGCCAGCCAAGGACCTTTGGCGGGGGTCTACAATGAGCAGTTCTTC
CDR3aa: CASQGPLAGVYNEQFF

j_gene: TRBJ2-1
d_gene: TRBD1
v_gene: TRBV12-3/TRBV12-4
abundance: -
CDR3nt: TGTGCCAGCAGTTTACAGGACAGGGGCAATGAGCAGTTCTTC
CDR3aa: CASSLQDRGNEQFF

j_gene: TRBJ2-3
d_gene: -
v_gene: TRBV25-1
abundance: -
CDR3nt: TGTGCCAGCAGTGAATATTGGGCTACTTCTAGCACAGATACGCAGTATTTT
CDR3aa: CASSEYWATSSTDTQYF

j_gene: TRBJ2-2
d_gene: -
v_gene: TRBV2
abundance: -
CDR3nt: TGTGCCAGCAGTTCCCCAAGGGGGGACGCCGGGGAGCTGTTTTTT
CDR3aa: CASSSPRGDAGELFF

j_gene: TRBJ2-3
d_gene: TRBD2
v_gene: TRBV5-1
abundance: -
CDR3nt: TGCGCCAGCAGCCGCGGGACTAGCGGGGCCCGCACAGATACGCAGTATTTT
CDR3aa: CASSRGTSGARTDTQYF

j_gene: TRBJ2-3
d_gene: -
v_gene: TRBV27
abundance: few
CDR3nt: TGTGCCAGCGGTACTAGGCGTACGCAGTATTTT
CDR3aa: CASGTRRTQYF